The next 18 T cell receptor beta chains were all read from a single sample in a study of T cells in Graves' hyperthyroidism and ophthalmopathy (dated by TCRdb to the late 2010s). To prepare the library, multiplex PCR was applied. Sequencing was performed on an Illumina HiSeq 2000. The TCR beta CDR3 regions were amplified from RNA transcripts. The first round of RT-PCR for the TCR CDR3 was performed with the HTBI primer set and the Qiagen OneStep RT-PCR kit. Clones were called with MiXCR by TCRdb after fastp trimmed the public reads at Q25, and only in-frame beta chains were retained. Each CDR3 protein gets just one entry, which takes the most common genes and DNA from the rows behind it. This sample lists approximately 740,000 distinct CDR3 sequences; around 15% were detected once. The ten largest account for 9.5% to 13% of the sample. The sequencing sample was made of blood. The source of these receptors is a woman aged 18 to 35 with Graves' hyperthyroidism.

This clonotype has a count of ten or more. The chain links TRBV4-2 to TRBJ1-1; no reliable D call. The CDR3 is 12 amino acids. The V gene's germline CDR1 is LGHNA and CDR2 YNFKEQ. Trimming left V 2 bases short and J 8 bases short, with 9 bases between. The CDR3 DNA reads as TGTGCCAGCAGCCAATGGCAGGAGGAAGCTTTCTTT. It yields the protein CASSQWQEEAFF.

This clonotype came up many times. V gene TRBV20-1 combines with J gene TRBJ2-7; 11 bases match TRBD2. This CDR3 comprises 13 residues. Germline V CDR1 and CDR2: DFQATT, SNEGSKA (reference sequence). V was pared by 5 bases and J by 3 bases, with 3 bases of the junction left unmatched. The CDR3 nucleotides read TGCAGTGCTCCTGGGACTAGCGGCTACGAGCAGTACTTC. Its translation is CSAPGTSGYEQYF.

The J gene is TRBJ1-1, the V gene TRBV19; unclear D gene. V lost 2 bases to trimming and J lost 3 bases, with 7 bases between them. The CDR3 covers 13 residues. Germline V gene data show CDR1 as LNHDA and CDR2 as SQIVND (reference sequence). CDR3 residues: CASSISWDTEAFF. CDR3 nucleotides: TGTGCCAGTAGTATAAGTTGGGACACTGAAGCTTTCTTT.

Many counts were recorded for this clonotype. The chain combines TRBV7-3 with TRBJ2-1, with 8 bases matching TRBD2. CDR1 and CDR2 from the germline V gene are SGHTA and FQGTGA. There are 16 residues in the CDR3. After removal of 2 bases from V and 10 bases from J, the junction contained 13 bases not matched to a gene. CDR3 sequence: CASSLGSGRIGLEQFF. The CDR3 region has the DNA TGTGCCAGCAGCTTAGGGAGCGGGAGAATCGGTTTGGAGCAGTTCTTC.

This clonotype was observed many times. The CDR3 DNA reads TGTGCCAGCGGCTTCGGATGGGGAACTTATGGCTACACCTTC. This translates into CASGFGWGTYGYTF. This sequence joins TRBV28 and TRBJ1-2, with D hard to call. The CDR3 has 14 residues. V was cut by 8 bases and J by 5 bases, with 18 bases left in between. The germline V gene has CDR1 MDHEN and CDR2 SYDVKM.

This clonotype has only a few counts. This chain links TRBV6-7 with TRBJ2-1; D unclear. TRBV6-7 is classed as an ORF, of uncertain function. The V end lost 9 bases, the J end lost 5 bases, and 17 bases lay between the germline ends. The CDR3 is made up of 14 amino acids. The CDR3 region has the DNA TGTGCCAGTGTATCTCCGATAACCGACAATGAGCAGTTCTTC. This sequence encodes CASVSPITDNEQFF.

This clonotype was seen a handful of times. CDR3 nucleotides: TGTGCCAGTAGCACCGACAGGGCTAGCAATCAGCCCCAGCATTTT. Translation: CASSTDRASNQPQHF. J is TRBJ1-5 and V is TRBV19, with 7 bases lining up with TRBD1. The junction had 5 bases not matched to a gene; V was cut back by 6 bases and J by 0 bases. The CDR3 totals 15 residues. CDR1 and CDR2 from the germline V gene are LNHDA and SQIVND (reference sequence).

This clonotype has a handful of counts. The chain recombines TRBV9 with TRBJ2-3; 10 positions agree with TRBD2. Germline V gene data show CDR1 as SGDLS and CDR2 as YYNGEE. V shed 4 bases and J 0 bases; nucleotides not matched to a gene: 5. There are 16 residues in the CDR3. In DNA form, the CDR3 reads TGTGCCAGCAGCCAGGGACTAGCGCTTAGCACAGATACGCAGTATTTT. This sequence encodes CASSQGLALSTDTQYF.

V is TRBV5-5 and J is TRBJ2-7; 11 nucleotides agree with TRBD1. The V gene end was trimmed by 4 bases and the J gene end by 3 bases; junction bases not matched to a gene: 6. The CDR3 consists of 15 residues. Germline V gene data show CDR1 as SGHKS and CDR2 as YYEKEE (reference sequence). In DNA, the CDR3 is TGTGCCAGCAGCCGGACAGGGGGCGCAAGCTACGAGCAGTACTTC. It specifies CASSRTGGASYEQYF.

This chain connects TRBV12-3 or TRBV12-4 to TRBJ2-3; D unresolved. V was cut by 6 bases and J by 0 bases, with 13 bases left in between. The CDR3 sequence is 15 residues long. This chain's CDR3 is CASSPGPSSTDTQYF. As DNA, the CDR3 is TGTGCCAGCAGCCCCGGACCTTCTAGCACAGATACGCAGTATTTT.

Ten or more counts support this clonotype. V and J are TRBV20-1 and TRBJ2-1; the D is unclear. Trimming removed 6 bases at V and 5 bases at J, with 14 bases between. This CDR3 has 13 residues. CDR1 DFQATT and CDR2 SNEGSKA come from the germline V gene (reference sequence). The CDR3, as DNA: TGCAGTGCGGCAGGCACGCCCAACAATGAGCAGTTCTTC. Its protein product is CSAAGTPNNEQFF.

This clonotype was found many times. The rearrangement links TRBV27 to TRBJ2-7; D call uncertain. Germline V CDR1 and CDR2: MNHEY, SMNVEV (reference sequence). V lost 2 bases to trimming and J lost 5 bases, with 13 bases between them. The CDR3 consists of 14 residues. The chain's CDR3 is CASSLKEPLNEQYF. The CDR3 DNA follows: TGTGCCAGCAGTTTAAAGGAGCCCCTGAACGAGCAGTACTTC.

This chain uses TRBV7-9 with TRBJ1-1; D uncertain. Trimming shortened V by 1 base and J by 6 bases, and 12 bases separated the two germline ends. CDR3 size: 14 residues. Germline assignment: CDR1 SEHNR and CDR2 FQNEAQ (reference sequence). The CDR3 sequence is CASSLVSPSAEAFF. For the CDR3, the DNA is TGTGCCAGCAGCTTAGTATCCCCAAGCGCTGAAGCTTTCTTT. Supplemented by reference TRBV7-9 and TRBJ1-1, the full variable domain reads DTGVSQNPRHKITKRGQNVTFRCDPISEHNRLYWYRQTLGQGPEFLTYFQNEAQLEKSRLLSDRFSAERPKGSFSTLEIQRTEQGDSAMYLCASSLVSPSAEAFFGQGTRLTVV.

This chain uses TRBV18 with TRBJ2-5, with 8 bases fitting TRBD1. Germline assignment: CDR1 KGHSH and CDR2 LQKENI. The CDR3 has 16 residues. After removal of 3 bases from V and 0 bases from J, the junction contained 6 bases not matched to a gene. In DNA form, the CDR3 reads TGTGCCAGCTCACCCCGCGGGACAGGAAACCAAGAGACCCAGTACTTC. This codes for CASSPRGTGNQETQYF.

This clonotype was detected ten times or more. The V and J genes are TRBV20-1 and TRBJ2-7; the D gene is possibly TRBD1 (6 bases). V lost 4 bases and J 2 bases, leaving 12 bases between the germline ends. The CDR3 is made up of 13 amino acids. CDR1 and CDR2 (germline): DFQATT, SNEGSKA (reference sequence). CDR3 residues: CSATYRETYEQYF. The DNA of the CDR3 is TGCAGTGCTACGTACAGGGAAACCTACGAGCAGTACTTC.

This clonotype was counted at least ten times. The chain couples TRBV7-8 to TRBJ2-2, with TRBD1 matching over 9 bases. J gave up 5 bases and V 1 base, and 2 bases lay outside the gene matches. The CDR3 runs 15 residues. Germline values: CDR1 SGHVS, CDR2 FQNEAQ. The CDR3 bases are TGTGCCAGCAGCTTAGGGACAGGGGTAACCGGGGAGCTGTTTTTT. This gives the protein CASSLGTGVTGELFF. Complete variable domain (other parts from reference TRBV7-8 and TRBJ2-2): GAGVSQSPRYKVAKRGQDVALRCDPISGHVSLFWYQQALGQGPEFLTYFQNEAQLDKSGLPSDRFFAERPEGSVSTLKIQRTQQEDSAVYLCASSLGTGVTGELFFGEGSRLTVL.

V is TRBV11-2 and J is TRBJ2-7; 11 bases line up with TRBD2. Germline lookup yields CDR1 SGHAT and CDR2 FQNNGV. The CDR3 runs 20 residues. J lost 7 bases, V lost 0 bases, and 20 bases had no gene match. The CDR3 reads CASSLDRWATSGNSAEEQYF. CDR3 DNA sequence: TGTGCCAGCAGCTTAGATCGGTGGGCGACTAGCGGGAACTCGGCGGAGGAGCAGTACTTC.

This clonotype was recorded at least ten times. The chain has TRBV20-1 and TRBJ2-5, with TRBD2 as a possible D gene (6 bases). The ends were cut back, 0 bases at V and 5 bases at J, with 10 bases in the middle. Germline V gene sequence: CDR1 DFQATT, CDR2 SNEGSKA (reference sequence). The CDR3 length is 13 residues. The CDR3 region is CSARDSSGETQYF. The CDR3 DNA follows: TGCAGTGCTAGAGATTCGAGCGGGGAGACCCAGTACTTC.